This T cell receptor (beta chain) was recorded in a study of beta chain features in type 1 diabetes (dated by TCRdb to the late 2010s). Background for the entire study: Patients and healthy donors did not differ in mean age, gender distribution, total cell number or subset yield. Regulatory and stem cell-like memory subsets were isolated from only 8 patients and roughly eight healthy donors, whereas naive and central memory subsets came from all 28 donors. In the study, TCRB repertoires of sorted circulating CD4+ T cell subsets from recently diagnosed type 1 diabetes patients were compared with those of matched healthy donors. A total of some 100,000,000 sorted cells were examined across all samples, and a strong correlation was observed between cell number per subset and RNA yield.

The junction shows trimming of 4 bases on V and 2 bases on J, and the gene matches do not reach 8 bases of it. From the germline V gene, CDR1 is SGHRS and CDR2 is YFSETQ. The CDR3 numbers 16 residues from cysteine through phenylalanine. The sequence is cut down to CDR3 DNA, 48 bases in frame from base 1. What the work shows at the level of the full study, not this receptor alone: Shorter templates might have been favored by PCR, but patient and control samples were amplified and corrected together, so both groups would have been affected equally by any skew. At VDJ recombination sites, type 1 diabetes patients had fewer insertions and more deleted nucleotides, which implies abnormalities in thymic rearrangement. Type 1 diabetes patients showed a moderate but significant shortening of TCRB CDR3 length in all four CD4+ subsets. HLA sub-analyses involved small numbers of individuals, so any influence of HLA type on TCRB rearrangement remained unresolved. Because cDNA was sequenced instead of genomic DNA, highly expressing activated cells could be over-represented, though the groups showed no difference in activation or CD3 levels. Naive, central memory and regulatory TCRB repertoires appeared more similar among patients than among healthy donors.

This clone turned up a few times. No cognate antigen has been identified for it. Base qualities are not provided; no much larger clone lies one nucleotide away. Each donor gave one peripheral blood draw, averaging roughly 120 mL, which was collected into heparinised tubes. Using a panel that included CD45RO, CCR7, CD25, CD127, CD95 and CD27, naive, central memory, regulatory and stem cell-like memory CD4+ T cells were sorted on a BD FACSAria II. A purity above 98% was achieved for all sorted populations. PBMCs were separated immediately by Lymphoprep density gradient centrifugation and were stained directly, without being cultured. Samples were stained and sorted in pairs, with one healthy donor and one patient per experiment, so that batch effects were minimized. The entire amount of isolated RNA was reverse transcribed using the High Capacity cDNA Reverse Transcription Kit, so the sequenced TCRB transcripts were expressed ones. Deep immunoSEQ sequencing was applied to naive, central memory and regulatory T cell samples, giving an average of about 3.6 million total reads per sample. After sorted cells were lysed in RLT buffer, RNA was extracted with DNase-treated RNeasy Micro or Mini kits, with the choice depending on cell number. Each cell subset was processed on its own to prevent cross-contamination, while patient and healthy donor samples were processed together. TCRB sequences were amplified from cDNA with the immunoSEQ multiplex PCR, producing 87-bp fragments spanning the CDR3 region. The amplicons were sequenced using the Illumina HiSeq platform. Per the authors' processing: PCR bias was computationally corrected using synthetic template baselines, reads within Hamming distance 2 were collapsed, and singletons that could not be merged were discarded. Reads were aligned against IMGT to assign V, D and J genes, CDR3 length and insertions or deletions at six rearrangement sites. Within each subset, clonotype counts were normalized to sorted cell number, after which true diversity and Gini coefficients were computed with the tcR R package. Repertoire sharing was quantified using the overlap coefficient calculated on TCRB nucleotide sequences. As a proxy for the pre-selection repertoire, out-of-frame TCRB sequences from naive cells were analyzed. TCRdb's version of the immuneACCESS table is confined to in-frame rearrangements and falls short of the full clone set. An unresolved V gene accounts for under half of the shortfall where checked; the remainder is of unknown origin. Clone size and the V and J calls come from that table; the DNA yielded D and trimming. The sample table contains 350,000 to 400,000 clones; only one count was recorded for over 12% of them. The ten largest clonotypes hold more than 0.015% of the sample.

This TCR was recovered from a woman aged 18-29 years in good health. The V and J segments used are TRBV5-1 and TRBJ2-5, with 10 middle bases fitting TRBD1. Sequencing input: naive CD4+ T cells from blood. The sample's cell subset or site label is to be understood as: true naive CD4+ T cells. The DNA sequence follows: TGCGCCAGCAGCGCGGGGACAGGGGATCGACAAGAGACCCAGTACTTC. It codes for CASSAGTGDRQETQYF.